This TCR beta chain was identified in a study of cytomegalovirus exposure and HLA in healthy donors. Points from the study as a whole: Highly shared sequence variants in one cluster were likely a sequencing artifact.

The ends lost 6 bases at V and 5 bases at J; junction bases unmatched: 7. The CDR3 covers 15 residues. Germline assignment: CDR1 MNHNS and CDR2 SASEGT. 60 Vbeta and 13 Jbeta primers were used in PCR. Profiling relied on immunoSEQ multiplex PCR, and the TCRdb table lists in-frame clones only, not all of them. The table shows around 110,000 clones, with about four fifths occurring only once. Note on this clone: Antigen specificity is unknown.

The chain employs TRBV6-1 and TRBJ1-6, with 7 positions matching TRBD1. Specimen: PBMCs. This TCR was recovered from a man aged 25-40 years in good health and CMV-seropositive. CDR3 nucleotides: TGTGCCAGCAGACGGGACAGAGAGGATAATTCACCCCTCCACTTT. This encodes CASRRDREDNSPLHF.